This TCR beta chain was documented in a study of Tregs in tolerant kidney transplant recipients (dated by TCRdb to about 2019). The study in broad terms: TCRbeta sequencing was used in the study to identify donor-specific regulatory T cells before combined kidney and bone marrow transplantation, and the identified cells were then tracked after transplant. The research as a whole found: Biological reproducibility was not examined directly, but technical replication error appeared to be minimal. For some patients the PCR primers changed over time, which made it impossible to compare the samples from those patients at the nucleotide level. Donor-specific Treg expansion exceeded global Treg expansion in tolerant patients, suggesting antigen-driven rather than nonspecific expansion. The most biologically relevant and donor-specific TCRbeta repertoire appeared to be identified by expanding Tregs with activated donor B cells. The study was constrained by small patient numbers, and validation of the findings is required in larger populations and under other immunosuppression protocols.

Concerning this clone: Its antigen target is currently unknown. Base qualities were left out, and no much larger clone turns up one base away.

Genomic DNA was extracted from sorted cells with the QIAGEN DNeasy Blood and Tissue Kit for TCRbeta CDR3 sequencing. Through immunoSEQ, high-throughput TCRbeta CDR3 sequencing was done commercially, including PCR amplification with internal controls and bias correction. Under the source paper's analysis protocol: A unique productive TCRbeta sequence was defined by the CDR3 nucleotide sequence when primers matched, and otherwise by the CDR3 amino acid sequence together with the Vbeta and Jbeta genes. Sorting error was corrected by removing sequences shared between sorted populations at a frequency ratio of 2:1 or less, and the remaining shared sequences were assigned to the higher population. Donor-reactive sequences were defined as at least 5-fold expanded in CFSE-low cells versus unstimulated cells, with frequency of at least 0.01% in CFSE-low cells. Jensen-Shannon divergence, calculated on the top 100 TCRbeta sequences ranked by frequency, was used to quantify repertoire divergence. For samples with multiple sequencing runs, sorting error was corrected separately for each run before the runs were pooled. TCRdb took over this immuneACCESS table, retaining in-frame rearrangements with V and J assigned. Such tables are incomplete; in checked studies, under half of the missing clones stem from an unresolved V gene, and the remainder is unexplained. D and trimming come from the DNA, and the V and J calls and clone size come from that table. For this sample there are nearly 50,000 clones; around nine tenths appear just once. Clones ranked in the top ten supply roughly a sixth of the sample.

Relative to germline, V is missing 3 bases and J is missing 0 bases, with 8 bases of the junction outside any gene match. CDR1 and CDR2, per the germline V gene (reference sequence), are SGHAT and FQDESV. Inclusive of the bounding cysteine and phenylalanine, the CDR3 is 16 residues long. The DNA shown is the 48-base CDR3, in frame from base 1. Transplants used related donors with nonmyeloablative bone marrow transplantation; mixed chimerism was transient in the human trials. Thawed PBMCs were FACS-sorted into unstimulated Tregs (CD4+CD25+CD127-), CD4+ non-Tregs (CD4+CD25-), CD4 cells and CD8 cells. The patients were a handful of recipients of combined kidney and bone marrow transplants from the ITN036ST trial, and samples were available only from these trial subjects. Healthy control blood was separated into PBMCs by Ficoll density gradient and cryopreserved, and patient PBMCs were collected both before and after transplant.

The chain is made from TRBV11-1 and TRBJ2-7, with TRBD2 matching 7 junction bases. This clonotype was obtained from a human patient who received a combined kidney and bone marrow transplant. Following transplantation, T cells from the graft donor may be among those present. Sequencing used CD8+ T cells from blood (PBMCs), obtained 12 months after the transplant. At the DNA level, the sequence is TGTGCCAGCAGCTTTACGACTAGCCGTAGCTCCTACGAGCAGTACTTC. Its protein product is CASSFTTSRSSYEQYF.